Detailed here is one TCR beta chain. Its antigen is currently unknown. The entry originates in a study of regulatory T cells in long-lasting Graves disease. Study-wide context: Over-5-year antithyroid drug use with positive TSH receptor antibodies defined persistent Graves' disease in the study.

Construction of the TCR beta libraries employed iRepertoire HTBI primers in conjunction with Arm-PCR of CDR3 regions. TCRdb re-analysed the multiplex PCR reads in MiXCR, keeping a single row per CDR3 protein. The sample lists 300,000 to 500,000 distinct CDR3 sequences; less than 25% were seen once. The CDR3 runs 20 residues. The germline V gene has CDR1 SGHDN and CDR2 FVKESK. Trimming at V came to 6 bases and at J to 1 base, leaving 19 bases not matched to a gene. Time point of the sample: persistent/refractory GD, antithyroid drugs over 5 years with positive TRAb. PBMCs provided the RNA from which the TCR library was made. Patients of an endocrinology department in Xi'an, China, were included. Study results and caveats: Patients whose Graves' disease persisted exhibited lower TCR diversity than those newly diagnosed.

This TCR came from a female donor with Graves disease. The sequencing here drew on peripheral blood mononuclear cells (PBMCs), taken when the disease was refractory, from a patient treated with antithyroid drugs. The V and J genes are TRBV14 and TRBJ2-2; 8 bases are a match to TRBD1. The CDR3 here is CASSPGKDGQGAWNTGELFF. DNA for the CDR3: TGTGCCAGCAGTCCCGGCAAGGACGGACAGGGTGCTTGGAACACCGGGGAGCTGTTTTTT.